A selection of T cell receptor beta chains follows, all from one sample in a study of blood T cell repertoires in COVID-19. The repertoire was sequenced with immunoSEQ multiplex PCR; TCRdb's copy has only in-frame clones and lacks some. Among under 200,000 clones listed, around nine tenths were seen once. Sequences were obtained from peripheral blood. These TCRs come from a young man with active or convalescent COVID-19. CDR3s include the opening cysteine and the closing phenylalanine or tryptophan. A D gene is named only where the DNA matches it firmly. The listing skips clone size in some rows; elsewhere it reads once, few, many or a size class.

j_call: TRBJ1-6
clone_size: .
v_call: TRBV7-6
d_call: .
cdr3_nt: TGTGCCAGCAGCCCTACCCTTACAGGGATAGGGAATTCACCCCTCCACTTT
cdr3_aa: CASSPTLTGIGNSPLHF

j_call: TRBJ2-7
clone_size: once
v_call: TRBV6-5
d_call: TRBD2
cdr3_nt: TGTGCCAGCAGTTACTCCGGGGGGGGTTCCTACGAGCAGTACTTC
cdr3_aa: CASSYSGGGSYEQYF

j_call: TRBJ1-3
clone_size: few
v_call: TRBV9
d_call: .
cdr3_nt: TGTGCCAGCAGCCGTGGGGGGTCAGGGGGAAACACCATATATTTT
cdr3_aa: CASSRGGSGGNTIYF

j_call: TRBJ2-7
clone_size: .
v_call: TRBV7-8
d_call: TRBD2
cdr3_nt: TGTGCCAGCAGCTTAGCGGGGACTACTTCCTACGAGCAGTACTTC
cdr3_aa: CASSLAGTTSYEQYF

j_call: TRBJ1-3
clone_size: .
v_call: TRBV6-6
d_call: TRBD1
cdr3_nt: TGTGCCAGCAGTAAACAGGGGGCCGCTGGAAACACCATATATTTT
cdr3_aa: CASSKQGAAGNTIYF

j_call: TRBJ1-4
clone_size: .
v_call: TRBV4-2
d_call: TRBD1
cdr3_nt: TGTGCCAGCAGCCCCCCGGGACAGGGAGAGGAAAAACTGTTTTTT
cdr3_aa: CASSPPGQGEEKLFF

j_call: TRBJ2-7
clone_size: .
v_call: TRBV29-1
d_call: TRBD2
cdr3_nt: TGCAGCGTTGAAGTATCGTCTAGCGGGACGTATAGCTCCTACGAGCAGTACTTC
cdr3_aa: CSVEVSSSGTYSSYEQYF

j_call: TRBJ1-2
clone_size: few
v_call: TRBV12-3/TRBV12-4
d_call: .
cdr3_nt: TGTGCCAGCAGTCCGGACTATGGCTACACCTTC
cdr3_aa: CASSPDYGYTF

j_call: TRBJ1-3
clone_size: .
v_call: TRBV19
d_call: .
cdr3_nt: TGTGCCAGCACGGGAGTCTCTGGAAACACCATATATTTT
cdr3_aa: CASTGVSGNTIYF

j_call: TRBJ2-7
clone_size: .
v_call: TRBV4-2
d_call: TRBD2
cdr3_nt: TGTGCCAGCAGCCAGACGGGACTAACCTACGAGCAGTACTTC
cdr3_aa: CASSQTGLTYEQYF

j_call: TRBJ1-1
clone_size: .
v_call: TRBV5-1
d_call: .
cdr3_nt: TGCGCCAGCTTTGACAGCCAGAACACTGAAGCTTTCTTT
cdr3_aa: CASFDSQNTEAFF

j_call: TRBJ2-5
clone_size: .
v_call: TRBV24-1
d_call: .
cdr3_nt: TGTGCCACCGAGCCGGGACATGGACAAGAGACCCAGTACTTC
cdr3_aa: CATEPGHGQETQYF

j_call: TRBJ2-7
clone_size: .
v_call: TRBV11-2
d_call: TRBD2
cdr3_nt: TGTGCCAGCAGCTTAGGGACTAGCGGGAGGGCCATCCCCTACGAGCAGTACTTC
cdr3_aa: CASSLGTSGRAIPYEQYF